The clone carrying this T cell receptor beta chain has a count of ten or more. Its antigen remains unknown. This beta chain is off target for a library built for alpha chains, so its abundance means little. About 450 ng RNA was reverse transcribed with alpha and beta constant-region primers. Each of the alpha and beta chains got its own library through chain-specific third strand synthesis with indices. TCRdb re-called the 5' RACE reads with MiXCR, one entry per CDR3 protein. The sample lists 8,100 or so distinct CDR3 sequences, over 6.5% occurring once. The data originate from a study of HIV-infected patients and healthy controls. CDR3 length: 15 amino acids. Germline V lookup: CDR1 MNHEY, CDR2 SVGAGI. With V trimmed by 2 bases and J by 4 bases, 3 bases remained unmatched. Notes on the study in general: Healthy controls carried many MAIT alpha-chain CDR3s, while HIV+ repertoires had few.

Follow-up blood was drawn about 14 weeks, roughly three months, after antiretroviral therapy began. Whole blood was used without fractionation, so all unsorted peripheral T cells were included. The receptor comes from an adult with HIV infection. The chain couples TRBV6-5 to TRBJ2-1; 9 nucleotides line up with TRBD2. The starting material was blood, obtained during antiretroviral therapy. The CDR3 is CASSYGGRDYNEQFF. The CDR3, as DNA: TGTGCCAGCAGTTACGGCGGGAGGGATTACAATGAGCAGTTCTTC.